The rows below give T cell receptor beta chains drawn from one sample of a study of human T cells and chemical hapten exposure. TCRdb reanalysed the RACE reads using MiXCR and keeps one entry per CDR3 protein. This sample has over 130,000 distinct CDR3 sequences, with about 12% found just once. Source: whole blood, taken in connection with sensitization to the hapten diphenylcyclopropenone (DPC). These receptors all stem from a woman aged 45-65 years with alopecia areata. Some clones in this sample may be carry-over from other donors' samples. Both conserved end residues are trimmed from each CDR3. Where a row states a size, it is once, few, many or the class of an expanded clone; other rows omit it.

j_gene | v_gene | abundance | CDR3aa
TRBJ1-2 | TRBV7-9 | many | ASTNGGEYGYT
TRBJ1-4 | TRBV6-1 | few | ASSVLEVATNEKLF
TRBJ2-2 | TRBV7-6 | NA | ASSTNTNTGELF
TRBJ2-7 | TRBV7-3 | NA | ASSNGGEQY
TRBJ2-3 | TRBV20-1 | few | SAPEPTRGSSDTQY
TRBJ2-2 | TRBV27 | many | ASKGQGVVTGELF
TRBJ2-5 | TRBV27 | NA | ASSLSRPGETQY
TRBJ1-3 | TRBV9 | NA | ASRGVGDTIY
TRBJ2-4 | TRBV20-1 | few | SATTSGRGSKNIQY
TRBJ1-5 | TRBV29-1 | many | SVATGEDQPQH
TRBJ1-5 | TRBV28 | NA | ASIIGASPASNQPQH
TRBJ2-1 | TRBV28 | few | ASSPPGPFYNEQF
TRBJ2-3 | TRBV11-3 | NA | ASSLALAGGPDTQY
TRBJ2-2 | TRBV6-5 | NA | ASSQNVRVPGELF
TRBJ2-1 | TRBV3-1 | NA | ASSQGTWNEQF
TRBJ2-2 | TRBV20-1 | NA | SARDPGTSKAGELF
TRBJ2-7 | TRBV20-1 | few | SAREGTMDEQY
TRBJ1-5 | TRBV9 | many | ASSPGPSAYQPQH
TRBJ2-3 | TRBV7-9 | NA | ASSLSGQGTDTQY
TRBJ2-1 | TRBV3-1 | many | ASSRSGRPKEQF
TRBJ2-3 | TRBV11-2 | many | ASSSPQGARIPADTQY
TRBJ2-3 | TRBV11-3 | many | ASSPDRGRDTQY
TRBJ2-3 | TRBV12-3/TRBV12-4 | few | ASSSAGGGTDTQY
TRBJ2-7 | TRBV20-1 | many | SARRAGGGYEQY
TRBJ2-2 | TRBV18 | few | ASSPLTGGDTGELF
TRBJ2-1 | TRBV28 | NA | ASRGAGGFNEQF
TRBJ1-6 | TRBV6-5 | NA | ASSYSLVEGSPLH
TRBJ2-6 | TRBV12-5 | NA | ASGLVSRGQGAIFYSGANVLT
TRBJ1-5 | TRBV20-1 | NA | SARDKGTGGNQPQH
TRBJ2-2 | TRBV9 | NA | ASSVTGDTGELF
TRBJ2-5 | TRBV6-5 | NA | ASSSRQGRETQY
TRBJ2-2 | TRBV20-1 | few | SASGTANTGELF
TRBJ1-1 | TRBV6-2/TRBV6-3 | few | TSSAPQDGTEAF
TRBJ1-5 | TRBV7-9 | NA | ASSSLPLGPQH
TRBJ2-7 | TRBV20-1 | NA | STQDSFSYEQY
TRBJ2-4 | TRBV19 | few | ASSTYDRGGSGIQY
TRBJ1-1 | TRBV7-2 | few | ASSLWVAEAF
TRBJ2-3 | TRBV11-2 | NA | ASSSRAFTDTQY
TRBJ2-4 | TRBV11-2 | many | ASSLGGAKNIQY
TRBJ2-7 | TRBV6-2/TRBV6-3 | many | ASSYIRTLSYEQY
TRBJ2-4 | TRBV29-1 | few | SVENRNIQY
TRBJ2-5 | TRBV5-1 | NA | ASSFISGALQETQY
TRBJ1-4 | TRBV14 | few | ASSQEGTGVEKLF
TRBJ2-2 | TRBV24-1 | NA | ATSDRTQNTGELF
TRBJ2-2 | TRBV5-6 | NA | ASSFWRDTGELF
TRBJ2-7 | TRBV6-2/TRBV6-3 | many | ASSYFGTDSYEQY
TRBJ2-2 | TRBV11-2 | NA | ANSTIQGPGRELF
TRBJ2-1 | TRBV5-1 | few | ASSPTGENYNEQF
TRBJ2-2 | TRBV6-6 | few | ASSRSENTGELF
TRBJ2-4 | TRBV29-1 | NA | SVVDGTTIQY